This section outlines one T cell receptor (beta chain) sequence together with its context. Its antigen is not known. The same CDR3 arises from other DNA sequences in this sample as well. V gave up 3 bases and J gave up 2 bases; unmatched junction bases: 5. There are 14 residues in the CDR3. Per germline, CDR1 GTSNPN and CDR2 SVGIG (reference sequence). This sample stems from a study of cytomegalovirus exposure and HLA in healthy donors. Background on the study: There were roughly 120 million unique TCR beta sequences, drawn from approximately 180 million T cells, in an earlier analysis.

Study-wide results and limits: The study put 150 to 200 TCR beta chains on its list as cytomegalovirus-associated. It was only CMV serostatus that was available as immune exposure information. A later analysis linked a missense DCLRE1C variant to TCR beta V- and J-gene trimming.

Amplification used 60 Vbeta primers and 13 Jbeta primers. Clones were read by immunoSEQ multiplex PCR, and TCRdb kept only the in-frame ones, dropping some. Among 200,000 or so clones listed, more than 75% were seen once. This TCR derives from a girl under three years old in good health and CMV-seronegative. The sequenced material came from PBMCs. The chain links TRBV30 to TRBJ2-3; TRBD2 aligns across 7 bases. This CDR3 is CAWRLAGSTDTQYF. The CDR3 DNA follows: TGTGCCTGGAGATTAGCGGGTTCCACAGATACGCAGTATTTT.